The 10 T cell receptor beta chains below come from one sample, sequenced in a study of cytomegalovirus exposure and HLA in healthy donors. The PCR ran on 60 Vbeta and 13 Jbeta primers. Clones were sequenced by immunoSEQ multiplex PCR, and TCRdb holds only the in-frame ones, with some missing. This sample carries about 190,000 clones, 85% to 90% of them seen once, and the ten largest clones take approximately 1.5%. The sample was PBMCs. The origin of the receptors is a woman aged 18 to 35 in good health and CMV-seronegative.

The table lists this clone with a count of one. This chain connects TRBV2 to TRBJ2-5, with D perhaps TRBD1 (6 bases). In germline, CDR1 is SNHLY, CDR2 FYNNEI. V was pared by 6 bases and J by 5 bases, with 25 bases between. This CDR3 contains 17 residues. The CDR3 nucleotides are TGTGCCAGCAGGGGGGTGAGCAGGGGATGGTTGGAGGAGACCCAGTACTTC. Translating it yields CASRGVSRGWLEETQYF.

This chain joins TRBV30 and TRBJ1-3; unclear D gene. The CDR3 is made up of 13 amino acids. With 2 bases removed from V and 2 bases from J, the gap between germline ends came to 7 bases. Germline-derived CDR1 and CDR2 are GTSNPN and SVGIG (reference sequence). CDR3 protein: CAWSIGAGNTIYF. The CDR3 DNA sequence: TGTGCCTGGAGTATCGGGGCTGGAAACACCATATATTTT.

The chain carries TRBV10-3 and TRBJ2-5, with a weak D call TRBD2 (6 bases). The CDR3 sequence is 14 residues long. Germline assignment: CDR1 ENHRY and CDR2 SYGVKD. Trimming pared 0 bases from V and 5 bases from J, leaving 10 bases between. The CDR3 DNA is TGTGCCATCAGTGAGTCCACGGGGAGGGAGACCCAGTACTTC. Residues: CAISESTGRETQYF.

The chain uses TRBV7-9 and TRBJ2-1, with 9 bases fitting TRBD2. The CDR3 loop spans 15 amino acids. Losses at the gene ends were 5 bases for V and 0 bases for J; bases not matched to a gene: 2. The V gene's germline CDR1 is SEHNR and CDR2 FQNEAQ (reference sequence). Here the CDR3 DNA reads TGTGCCAGCAGCCGACTAGCGGCCTCCTACAATGAGCAGTTCTTC. It specifies CASSRLAASYNEQFF.

The chain couples TRBV28 to TRBJ2-1, with 8 positions matching TRBD1. Germline V gives CDR1 MDHEN, CDR2 SYDVKM. The CDR3 totals 13 residues. V lost 5 bases and J lost 7; bases outside the gene matches: 4. The CDR3 region is CASSQGAQNEQFF. The CDR3 DNA reads TGTGCCAGCAGTCAGGGGGCGCAGAATGAGCAGTTCTTC.

This chain joins TRBV15 and TRBJ2-1; D perhaps matches TRBD2 (5 bases). Trimming removed 5 bases at V and 6 bases at J, with 14 bases between. This CDR3 contains 14 residues. Germline lookup yields CDR1 LNHNV and CDR2 YYDKDF (reference sequence). CDR3 in DNA: TGTGCCACCAGCTCCAACCGGGAAACCAATGAGCAGTTCTTC. It codes for CATSSNRETNEQFF.

This clone showed up just once. The rearrangement joins TRBV28 to TRBJ2-2; 10 positions match TRBD1. The CDR3 runs 13 residues. Germline V CDR1 and CDR2: MDHEN, SYDVKM. The V segment lost 10 bases and the J segment 3 bases; nucleotides outside the gene matches: 2. The CDR3 nucleotides are TGTGCCATAGGACAGGGGGACACCGGGGAGCTGTTTTTT. It encodes CAIGQGDTGELFF.

The chain is built from TRBV19 and TRBJ1-2; maybe TRBD1 (5 bases). Germline V gene sequence: CDR1 LNHDA, CDR2 SQIVND (reference sequence). V lost 3 bases to trimming and J lost 5 bases, with 13 bases between them. The CDR3 runs 14 residues. The CDR3: CASSIPGRSYGYTF. CDR3 in DNA: TGTGCCAGTAGTATCCCAGGGCGATCTTATGGCTACACCTTC.

This clone was seen a few times. The chain carries TRBV6-5 and TRBJ2-5, with 9 positions matching TRBD1. The CDR3 is 14 residues long. The junction had 7 bases not matched to a gene; V was cut back by 6 bases and J by 5 bases. CDR1 MNHEY and CDR2 SVGAGI come from the germline V gene. This CDR3 is CASSRTGGGETQYF. CDR3 DNA: TGTGCCAGCAGCCGTACAGGGGGCGGGGAGACCCAGTACTTC.

This sequence joins TRBV2 and TRBJ1-1; 7 bases map to TRBD1. Germline V gene data show CDR1 as SNHLY and CDR2 as FYNNEI. V gave up 6 bases and J gave up 6 bases; unmatched junction bases: 10. This CDR3 region has 14 residues. The CDR3 region has the DNA TGTGCCAGCAGGAACAGGGGTGTGAGAGCTGAAGCTTTCTTT. This encodes CASRNRGVRAEAFF. Full variable domain (missing parts from reference TRBV2 and TRBJ1-1): EPEVTQTPSHQVTQMGQEVILRCVPISNHLYFYWYRQILGQKVEFLVSFYNNEISEKSEIFDDQFSVERPDGSNFTLKIRSTKLEDSAMYFCASRNRGVRAEAFFGQGTRLTVV.